The entry below describes one TCR beta chain. Its specificity is unknown. This sample was taken from a study of blood T cells in healthy people across ages. Whole-study results and caveats: Long-lived and aged donors differed, with more naive CD4+ cells and higher diversity in the long-lived. PBMC samples, being unsorted, prevented any conclusive comparison of naive and antigen-experienced cells.

A J-beta primer mix and a sample-barcoded 5' primer were used in a second PCR of about 7 to 12 cycles. The authors tagged each cDNA molecule using a template-switch adaptor with 12 random nucleotides. MiXCR, run by TCRdb on the 5' RACE reads, gives a single entry per CDR3 protein. The data show over a million distinct CDR3 sequences, 35% to 50% seen once. Total RNA extracted from each sample amounted to at least 6 micrograms. Specimen: blood. The TCR originated in a woman aged 60-75 years in good health.

The CDR3 reads CASSRDYDNYEQYF. The CDR3 DNA sequence: TGTGCCAGCAGCCGGGACTACGATAATTACGAGCAGTACTTC. J is TRBJ2-5 and V is TRBV14; 7 nucleotides align to TRBD2. The assigned J gene may be wrong: the sequence end matches TRBJ2-7 better. CDR1 is SGHDN and CDR2 is FVKESK in the germline V gene. This CDR3 has 14 amino acids.